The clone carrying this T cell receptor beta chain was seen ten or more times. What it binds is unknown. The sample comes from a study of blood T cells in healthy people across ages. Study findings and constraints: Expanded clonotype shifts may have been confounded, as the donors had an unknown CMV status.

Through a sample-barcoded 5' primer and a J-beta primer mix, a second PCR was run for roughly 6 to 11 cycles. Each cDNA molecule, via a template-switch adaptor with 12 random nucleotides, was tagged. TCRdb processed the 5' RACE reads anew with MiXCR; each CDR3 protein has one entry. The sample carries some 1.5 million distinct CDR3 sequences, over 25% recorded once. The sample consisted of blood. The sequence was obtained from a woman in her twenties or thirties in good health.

In nucleotides, the CDR3 is TGCGCCAGCAGCCTTGGGTCGGGAGGCTACGAGCAGTACTTC. Amino acid sequence: CASSLGSGGYEQYF. V is TRBV5-1 and J is TRBJ2-7; 7 nucleotides match TRBD2. Germline V gives CDR1 SGHRS, CDR2 YFSETQ. CDR3 length: 14 residues. V was clipped by 4 bases and J by 3 bases; unmatched bases: 7.